What follows describes a single T cell receptor (beta chain). Its specificity is not known. The PCR employed 60 Vbeta primers together with 13 Jbeta primers. In the study's own analysis: Later, about 80 million unique TCR beta chains were counted in an analysis, and about 10 million of them were shared. Measured with immunoSEQ multiplex PCR; TCRdb has only the in-frame clones, and not every one. D and trimming come from the DNA, and the V and J calls and clone size come from that table. The sample holds 150,000 to 200,000 clones, around 85% seen once. CDR3 length equals 15 residues. V lost 5 bases and J 5 bases, leaving 15 bases between the germline ends. Germline assignment: CDR1 SGHTA and CDR2 FQGNSA. This specimen comes from a study of cytomegalovirus exposure and HLA in healthy donors. Study overall: Earlier results showed approximately 110 million unique TCR beta sequences derived from 150 million to 200 million T cells.

Study-wide results and limits: The authors reported that TCR beta sequences could predict HLA-A and HLA-B alleles. These predictions were accurate for most subjects in the first cohort. Most of the TCR beta V segments (in an earlier analysis) were productive either about 87% or about 30% of the time.

Sample: PBMCs. This chain joins TRBV7-2 and TRBJ2-2; a possible D gene is TRBD1 (5 bases). This clonotype was sampled from a human donor in good health. This CDR3 reads CASSVPRVVTGELFF. CDR3 bases: TGTGCCAGCAGCGTCCCCAGGGTTGTGACCGGGGAGCTGTTTTTT.